What follows are 10 T cell receptor beta chains derived from one specimen sequenced in a study of tumor and adjacent non-tumor tissue in lung cancer. This sample's RNA came from whole unsorted tissue. This non-tumor lung sample came from over 3 cm beyond the tumor edge. A modified ARM-PCR protocol with three rounds of nested PCR amplified TCRbeta. MiXCR, run by TCRdb on the multiplex PCR reads, gives a single entry per CDR3 protein. The data show tens of thousands of distinct CDR3 sequences, around two thirds seen once. The material sequenced was distant non-tumor lung tissue. The receptors here all came from a man in his 70s with non-small cell lung cancer.

The rearrangement links TRBV11-3 to TRBJ2-3, with D tentatively TRBD1 (5 bases). CDR1 SGHNT and CDR2 YENEEA come from the germline V gene. The CDR3 totals 12 residues. Written as DNA, the CDR3 is TGTGTTAGCAGCCTCAGGGCAGATACGCAGTATTTT. It specifies CVSSLRADTQYF.

The CDR3 coding sequence is TGTGCCAGCAGCCCGAGCGGGGGCGACCAAGAGACCCAGTACTTC. Encoded protein: CASSPSGGDQETQYF. The V and J genes are TRBV7-3 and TRBJ2-5, with TRBD2 identical over 8 bases. The V gene end was trimmed by 5 bases and the J gene end by 0 bases; junction bases not matched to a gene: 5. Germline V CDR1 and CDR2: SGHTA, FQGTGA. The CDR3 has 15 residues.

This clonotype is large by share. The chain employs TRBV12-3 or TRBV12-4 and TRBJ1-5; 7 bases map to TRBD1. J gave up 4 bases and V 5 bases, and 2 bases lay outside the gene matches. The CDR3 runs to 13 residues. The CDR3 loop reads CASSQQGNQPQHF. The CDR3 coding sequence is TGTGCCAGCAGTCAACAGGGGAATCAGCCCCAGCATTTT.

The chain couples TRBV29-1 to TRBJ2-2; maybe TRBD2 (6 bases). Germline CDR1 reads SQVTM; CDR2 reads ANQGSEA. The CDR3 contains 15 residues. The CDR3 spells CSINPGLENTGELFF. In DNA, the CDR3 is TGCAGTATCAACCCGGGACTTGAAAACACCGGGGAGCTGTTTTTT.

This chain links TRBV6-5 with TRBJ2-3; D is uncertain. Germline V lookup: CDR1 MNHEY, CDR2 SVGAGI. V was trimmed by 5 bases and J by 2 bases, leaving 14 bases between them. This CDR3 has 15 amino acids. In DNA, the CDR3 is TGTGCCAGCAGTCCCTCTCCAACCCACACAGATACGCAGTATTTT. Translated: CASSPSPTHTDTQYF.

At least ten counts were recorded for this clonotype. The chain links TRBV2 to TRBJ2-3, with a tentative D call TRBD2 (5 bases). This CDR3 contains 16 residues. Germline CDR1 SNHLY, CDR2 FYNNEI. V lost 3 bases to trimming and J lost 0 bases, with 13 bases between them. DNA for the CDR3: TGTGCCAGCAGTGAGTGGACGAGGACTAGCACAGATACGCAGTATTTT. Translating it yields CASSEWTRTSTDTQYF.

The rearrangement joins TRBV2 to TRBJ2-1, with 9 positions matching TRBD2. This CDR3 has 15 amino acids. Germline V CDR1 and CDR2: SNHLY, FYNNEI. J gave up 9 bases and V 6 bases, and 12 bases lay outside the gene matches. CDR3 sequence (DNA): TGTGCCAGCAGGGCCCGAGTAGGTAGCGGGGGTGAGCAGTTCTTC. As protein: CASRARVGSGGEQFF.

The chain carries TRBV5-1 and TRBJ2-1; 7 positions agree with TRBD2. Trimming at V came to 4 bases and at J to 1 base, leaving 5 bases not matched to a gene. CDR1 and CDR2 (germline): SGHRS, YFSETQ. The CDR3 totals 15 residues. This CDR3 reads CASSHRDYSYNEQFF. In nucleotides, the CDR3 is TGCGCCAGCAGCCACCGGGACTATTCCTACAATGAGCAGTTCTTC.

This clonotype was counted ten times or more. The gene calls are TRBV6-5 and TRBJ1-5, with a tentative D call TRBD1 (6 bases). This CDR3 region has 14 residues. The germline CDR1 and CDR2 sequences are MNHEY and SVGAGI. V lost 8 bases to trimming and J lost 4 bases, with 15 bases between them. The CDR3 protein is CASQKGDKNQPQHF. CDR3 nucleotide sequence: TGTGCCAGCCAAAAAGGGGACAAAAATCAGCCCCAGCATTTT.

This clonotype showed up just a few times. This may be a read error: a much more frequent sequence differs by one nucleotide. The rearrangement joins TRBV7-9 to TRBJ2-7; the match to TRBD1 covers 8 bases. CDR1 and CDR2 from the germline V gene are SEHNR and FQNEAQ (reference sequence). This CDR3 has 12 amino acids. V trimming: 4 bases; J trimming: 5 bases; junction bases outside the gene matches: 1. CDR3 nucleotides: TGTGCCAGCAGCTGGACAGGGCACGAGCAGTACTTC. It encodes CASSWTGHEQYF.